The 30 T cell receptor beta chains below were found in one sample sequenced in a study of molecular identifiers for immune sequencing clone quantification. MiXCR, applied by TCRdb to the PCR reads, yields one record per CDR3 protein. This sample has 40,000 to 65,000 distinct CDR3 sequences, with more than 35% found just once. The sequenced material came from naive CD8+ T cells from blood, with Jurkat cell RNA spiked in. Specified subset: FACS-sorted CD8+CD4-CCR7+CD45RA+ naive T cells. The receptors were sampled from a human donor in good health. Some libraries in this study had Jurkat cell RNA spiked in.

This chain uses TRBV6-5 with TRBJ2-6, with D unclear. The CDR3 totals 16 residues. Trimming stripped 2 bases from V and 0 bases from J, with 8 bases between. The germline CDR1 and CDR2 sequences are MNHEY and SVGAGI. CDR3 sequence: CASSYPGNSGANVLTF. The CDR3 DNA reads TGTGCCAGCAGTTACCCGGGTAACTCTGGGGCCAACGTCCTGACTTTC.

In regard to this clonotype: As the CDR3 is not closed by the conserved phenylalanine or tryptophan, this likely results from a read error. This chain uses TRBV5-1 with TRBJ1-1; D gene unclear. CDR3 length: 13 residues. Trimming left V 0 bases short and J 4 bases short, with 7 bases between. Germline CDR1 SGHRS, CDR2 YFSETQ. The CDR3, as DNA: TGCGCCAGCAGCTTGGGGGCAAGCACTGAAGCTTTCTAT. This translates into CASSLGASTEAFY.

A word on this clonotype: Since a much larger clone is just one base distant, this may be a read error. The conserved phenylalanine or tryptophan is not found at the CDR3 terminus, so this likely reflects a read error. The CDR3 protein is CASSKQGATNIQYY. CDR3 DNA: TGTGCCAGCAGCAAACAGGGGGCAACCAACATTCAGTACTAC. The chain combines TRBV6-6 with TRBJ2-4; 9 bases fit TRBD1. The CDR3 consists of 14 residues. The J segment lost 7 bases and the V segment lost 6 bases, leaving 7 bases of the junction unmatched. Germline-derived CDR1 and CDR2 are MNHNY and SVGAGI (reference sequence).

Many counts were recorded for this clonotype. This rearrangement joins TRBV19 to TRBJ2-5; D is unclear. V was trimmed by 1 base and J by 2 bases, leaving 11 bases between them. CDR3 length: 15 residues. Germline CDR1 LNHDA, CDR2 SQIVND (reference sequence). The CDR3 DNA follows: TGTGCCAGTAGTATAGTTCCCGGACGTCAAGAGACCCAGTACTTC. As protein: CASSIVPGRQETQYF. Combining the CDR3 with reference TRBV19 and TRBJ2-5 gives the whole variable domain DGGITQSPKYLFRKEGQNVTLSCEQNLNHDAMYWYRQDPGQGLRLIYYSQIVNDFQKGDIAEGYSVSREKKESFPLTVTSAQKNPTAFYLCASSIVPGRQETQYFGPGTRLLVL.

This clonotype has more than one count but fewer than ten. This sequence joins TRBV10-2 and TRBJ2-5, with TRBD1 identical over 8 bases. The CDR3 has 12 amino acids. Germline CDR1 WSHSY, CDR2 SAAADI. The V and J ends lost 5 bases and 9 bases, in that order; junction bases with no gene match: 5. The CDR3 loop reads CASSTRDRSQYF. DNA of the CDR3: TGCGCCAGCAGTACCCGGGACAGGTCCCAGTACTTC.

This CDR3 reads CASSLATGGVRDEQFF. The CDR3 coding sequence is TGTGCCAGCAGCTTGGCCACGGGGGGAGTTAGGGATGAGCAGTTCTTC. The chain links TRBV5-8 to TRBJ2-1; TRBD2 matches at 7 bases. The ends lost 0 bases at V and 8 bases at J; junction bases unmatched: 11. The CDR3 runs to 16 residues. Germline CDR1 and CDR2: SGHTS and YDEGEE.

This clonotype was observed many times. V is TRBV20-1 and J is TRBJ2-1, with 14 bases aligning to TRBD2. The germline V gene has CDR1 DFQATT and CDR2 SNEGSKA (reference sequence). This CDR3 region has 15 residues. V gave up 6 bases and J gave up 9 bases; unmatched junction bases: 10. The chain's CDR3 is CSARIGTSGSGEQFF. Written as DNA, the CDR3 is TGCAGTGCACGGATAGGGACTAGCGGGAGCGGTGAGCAGTTCTTC.

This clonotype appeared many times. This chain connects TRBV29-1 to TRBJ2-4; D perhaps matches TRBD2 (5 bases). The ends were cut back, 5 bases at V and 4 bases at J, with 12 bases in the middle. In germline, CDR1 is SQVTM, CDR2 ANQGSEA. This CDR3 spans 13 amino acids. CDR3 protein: CSVILGPKNIQYF. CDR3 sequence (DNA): TGCAGCGTTATACTAGGGCCGAAAAACATTCAGTACTTC.

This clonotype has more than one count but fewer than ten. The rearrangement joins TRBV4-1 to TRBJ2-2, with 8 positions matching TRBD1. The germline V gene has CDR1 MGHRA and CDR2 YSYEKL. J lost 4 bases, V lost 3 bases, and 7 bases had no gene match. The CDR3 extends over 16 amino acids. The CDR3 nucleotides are TGCGCCAGCAGCCACCCAGCAGGGGGCCCCACCGGGGAGCTGTTTTTT. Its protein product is CASSHPAGGPTGELFF.

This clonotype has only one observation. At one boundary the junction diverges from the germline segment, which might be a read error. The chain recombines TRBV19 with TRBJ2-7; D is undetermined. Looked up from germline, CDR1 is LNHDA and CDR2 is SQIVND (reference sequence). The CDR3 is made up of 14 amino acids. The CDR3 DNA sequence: TGTGCCTGTAGTATAGTTGACACGGGCTACGAGCAGTACTTC. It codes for CACSIVDTGYEQYF.

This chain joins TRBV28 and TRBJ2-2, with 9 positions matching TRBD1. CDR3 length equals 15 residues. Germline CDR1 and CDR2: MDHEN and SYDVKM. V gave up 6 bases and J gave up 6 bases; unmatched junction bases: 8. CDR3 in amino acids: CASSLDRGRPGELFF. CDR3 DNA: TGTGCCAGCAGCCTCGACAGGGGGAGGCCCGGGGAGCTGTTTTTT.

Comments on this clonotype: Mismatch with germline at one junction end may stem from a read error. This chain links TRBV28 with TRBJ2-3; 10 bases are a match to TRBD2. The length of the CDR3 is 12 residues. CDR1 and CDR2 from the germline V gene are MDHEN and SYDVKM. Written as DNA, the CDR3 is TGTGCCAGCAGCCGACCGGGACTAGCGACGGATTTT. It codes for CASSRPGLATDF.

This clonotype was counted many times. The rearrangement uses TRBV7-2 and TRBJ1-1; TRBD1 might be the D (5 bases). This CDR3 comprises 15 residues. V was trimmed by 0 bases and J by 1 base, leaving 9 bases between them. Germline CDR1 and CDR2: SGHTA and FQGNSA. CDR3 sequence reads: CASSLAAGPNTEAFF. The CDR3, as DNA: TGTGCCAGCAGCTTAGCGGCAGGGCCGAACACTGAAGCTTTCTTT.

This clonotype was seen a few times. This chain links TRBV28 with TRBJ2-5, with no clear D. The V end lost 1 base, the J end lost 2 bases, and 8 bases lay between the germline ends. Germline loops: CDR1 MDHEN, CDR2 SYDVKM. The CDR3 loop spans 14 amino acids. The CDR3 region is CASSLYGSQETQYF. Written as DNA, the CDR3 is TGTGCCAGCAGTTTATATGGTAGTCAAGAGACCCAGTACTTC. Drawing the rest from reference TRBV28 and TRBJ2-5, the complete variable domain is DVKVTQSSRYLVKRTGEKVFLECVQDMDHENMFWYRQDPGLGLRLIYFSYDVKMKEKGDIPEGYSVSREKKERFSLILESASTNQTSMYLCASSLYGSQETQYFGPGTRLLVL.

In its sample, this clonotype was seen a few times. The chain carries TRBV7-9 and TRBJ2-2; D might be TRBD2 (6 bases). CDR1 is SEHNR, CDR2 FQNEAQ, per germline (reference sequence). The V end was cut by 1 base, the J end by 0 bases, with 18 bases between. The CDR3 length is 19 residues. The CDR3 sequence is CASSLEPGLSIANTGELFF. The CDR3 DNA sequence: TGTGCCAGCAGCTTAGAGCCGGGACTCTCAATCGCGAACACCGGGGAGCTGTTTTTT.

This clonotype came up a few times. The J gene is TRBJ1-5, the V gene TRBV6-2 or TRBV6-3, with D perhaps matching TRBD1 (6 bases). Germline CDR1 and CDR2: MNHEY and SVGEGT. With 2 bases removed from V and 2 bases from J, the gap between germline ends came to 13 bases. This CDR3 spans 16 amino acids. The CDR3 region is CASSYEGGAGNQPQHF. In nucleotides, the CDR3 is TGTGCCAGCAGTTACGAGGGGGGCGCGGGCAATCAGCCCCAGCATTTT.

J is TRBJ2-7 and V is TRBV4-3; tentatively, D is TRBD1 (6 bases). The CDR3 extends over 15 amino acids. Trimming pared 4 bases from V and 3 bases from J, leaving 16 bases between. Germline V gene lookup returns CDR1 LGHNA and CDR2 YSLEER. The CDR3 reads CASSLGAGQFYEQYF. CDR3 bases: TGCGCCAGCAGCCTGGGGGCGGGCCAATTCTACGAGCAGTACTTC.

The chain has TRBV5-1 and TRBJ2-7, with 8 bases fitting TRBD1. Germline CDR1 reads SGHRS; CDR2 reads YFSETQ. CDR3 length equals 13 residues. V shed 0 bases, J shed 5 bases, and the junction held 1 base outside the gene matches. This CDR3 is CASSLEQGDEQYF. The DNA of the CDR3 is TGCGCCAGCAGCTTGGAACAGGGGGACGAGCAGTACTTC.

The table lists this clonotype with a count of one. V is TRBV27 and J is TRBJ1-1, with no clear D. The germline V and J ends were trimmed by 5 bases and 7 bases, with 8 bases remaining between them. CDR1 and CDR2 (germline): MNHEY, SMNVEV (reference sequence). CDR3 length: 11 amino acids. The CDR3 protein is CASSTQSEAFF. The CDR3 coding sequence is TGTGCCAGCAGTACACAGAGTGAAGCTTTCTTT.

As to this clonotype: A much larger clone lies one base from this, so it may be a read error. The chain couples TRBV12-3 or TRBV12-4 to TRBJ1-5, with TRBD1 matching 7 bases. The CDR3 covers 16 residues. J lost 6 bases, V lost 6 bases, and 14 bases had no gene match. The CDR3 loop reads CASRLFGDRETQPQHF. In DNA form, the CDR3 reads TGTGCCAGCAGATTGTTTGGAGACAGGGAGACTCAGCCCCAGCATTTT.

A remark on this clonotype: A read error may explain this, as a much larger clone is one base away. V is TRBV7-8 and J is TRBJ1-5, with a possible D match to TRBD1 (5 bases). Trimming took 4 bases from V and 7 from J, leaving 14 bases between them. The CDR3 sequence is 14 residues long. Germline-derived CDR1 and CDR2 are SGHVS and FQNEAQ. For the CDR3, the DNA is TGTGCCAGCAGCTCCGGGTGGGGCGAACAGCCCCAGCATTTT. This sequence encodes CASSSGWGEQPQHF.

The CDR3 nucleotides are TGCAGTGCAGAGGGCGAAGAAGATAATGAAAAACTGTTTTTT. This sequence encodes CSAEGEEDNEKLFF. The chain uses TRBV20-1 and TRBJ1-4; the D is unclear. The germline V gene encodes CDR1 DFQATT and CDR2 SNEGSKA (reference sequence). This CDR3 has 14 residues. V was shortened by 6 bases and J by 4 bases, with 15 bases between the two germline ends.

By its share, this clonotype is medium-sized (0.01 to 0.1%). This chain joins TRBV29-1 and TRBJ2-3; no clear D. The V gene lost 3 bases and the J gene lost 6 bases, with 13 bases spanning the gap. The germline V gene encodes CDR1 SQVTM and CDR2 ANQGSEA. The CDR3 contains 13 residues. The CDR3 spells CSVDWATLDTQYF. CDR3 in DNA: TGCAGCGTTGATTGGGCCACGCTGGATACGCAGTATTTT.

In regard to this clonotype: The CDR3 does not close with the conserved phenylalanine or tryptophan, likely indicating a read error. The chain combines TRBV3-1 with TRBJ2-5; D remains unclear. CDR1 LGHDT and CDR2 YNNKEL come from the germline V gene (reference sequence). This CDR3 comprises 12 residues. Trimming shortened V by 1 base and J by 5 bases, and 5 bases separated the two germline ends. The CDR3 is CASSQVLETQYY. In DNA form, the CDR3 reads TGTGCCAGCAGCCAAGTTCTCGAGACCCAGTACTAC.

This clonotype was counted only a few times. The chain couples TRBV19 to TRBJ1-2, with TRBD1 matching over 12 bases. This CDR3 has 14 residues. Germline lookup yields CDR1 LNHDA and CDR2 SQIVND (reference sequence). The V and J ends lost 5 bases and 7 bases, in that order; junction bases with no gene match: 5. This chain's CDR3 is CASSPGTGGLGYTF. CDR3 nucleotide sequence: TGTGCCAGTAGTCCGGGGACAGGGGGCCTTGGCTACACCTTC.

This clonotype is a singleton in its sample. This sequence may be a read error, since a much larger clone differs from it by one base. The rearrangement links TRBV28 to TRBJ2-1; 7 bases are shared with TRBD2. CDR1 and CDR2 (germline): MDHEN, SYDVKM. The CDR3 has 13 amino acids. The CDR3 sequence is CPILREGNNEQFF. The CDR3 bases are TGTCCCATCTTAAGGGAGGGAAACAATGAGCAGTTCTTC.

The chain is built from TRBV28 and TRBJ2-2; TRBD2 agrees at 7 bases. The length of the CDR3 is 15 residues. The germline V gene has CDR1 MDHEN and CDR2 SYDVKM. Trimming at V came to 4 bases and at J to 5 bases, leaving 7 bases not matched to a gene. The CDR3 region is CASSSRGLMTGELFF. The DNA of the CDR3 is TGTGCCAGCAGTTCCCGGGGACTAATGACCGGGGAGCTGTTTTTT.

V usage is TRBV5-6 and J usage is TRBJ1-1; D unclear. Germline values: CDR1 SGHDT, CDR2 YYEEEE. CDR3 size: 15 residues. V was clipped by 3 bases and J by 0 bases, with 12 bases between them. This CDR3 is CASSSLIRMNTEAFF. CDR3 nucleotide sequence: TGTGCCAGCAGCTCCCTCATCCGCATGAACACTGAAGCTTTCTTT.

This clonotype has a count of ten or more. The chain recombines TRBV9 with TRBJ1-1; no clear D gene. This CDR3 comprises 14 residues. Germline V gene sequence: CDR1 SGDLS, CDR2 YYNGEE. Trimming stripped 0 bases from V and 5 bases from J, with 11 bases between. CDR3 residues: CASSVARVGTEAFF. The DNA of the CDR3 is TGTGCCAGCAGCGTAGCCCGCGTTGGAACTGAAGCTTTCTTT. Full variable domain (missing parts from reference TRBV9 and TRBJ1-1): DSGVTQTPKHLITATGQRVTLRCSPRSGDLSVYWYQQSLDQGLQFLIQYYNGEERAKGNILERFSAQQFPDLHSELNLSSLELGDSALYFCASSVARVGTEAFFGQGTRLTVV.

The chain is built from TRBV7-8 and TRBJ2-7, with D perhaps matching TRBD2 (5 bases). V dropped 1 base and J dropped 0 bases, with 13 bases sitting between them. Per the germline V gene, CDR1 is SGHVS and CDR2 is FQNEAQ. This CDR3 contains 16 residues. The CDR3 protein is CASSLGPTGSSYEQYF. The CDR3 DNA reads TGTGCCAGCAGCTTAGGGCCAACTGGGAGCTCCTACGAGCAGTACTTC.